This T cell receptor (beta chain) comes out of a study of shared clonotypes between healthy human individuals. Deep-level settings were used for running the assay. As handled by the study authors: Because ImmunoSEQ provided only junction sequences with no quality scores, the filtering differed. Using immunoSEQ multiplex PCR, the repertoire was profiled, and TCRdb retains in-frame clones only, with some absent. V and J calls and clone size are as listed in that table; D and trimming were resolved from the DNA. The top ten hold more than 30% of the sample, which has 600,000 to 750,000 clones, 90% seen once. CDR1 and CDR2 (germline): MNHNS, SASEGT. The CDR3 is 11 residues long. Trimming shortened V by 8 bases and J by 6 bases, and 11 bases separated the two germline ends.

This TCR came from a man aged 18 to 35 in good health. Some clones in this sample may be carry-over from other donors' samples. V is TRBV6-1 and J is TRBJ2-7, with unresolved D. Sequenced sample: memory CD8+ T cells from PBMCs. Subset in this sample: CD45RO+ cells pooled with CCR7-negative TemRA cells. The CDR3 is CASADFAEQYF. DNA of the CDR3: TGTGCCAGCGCCGACTTCGCCGAGCAGTACTTC.